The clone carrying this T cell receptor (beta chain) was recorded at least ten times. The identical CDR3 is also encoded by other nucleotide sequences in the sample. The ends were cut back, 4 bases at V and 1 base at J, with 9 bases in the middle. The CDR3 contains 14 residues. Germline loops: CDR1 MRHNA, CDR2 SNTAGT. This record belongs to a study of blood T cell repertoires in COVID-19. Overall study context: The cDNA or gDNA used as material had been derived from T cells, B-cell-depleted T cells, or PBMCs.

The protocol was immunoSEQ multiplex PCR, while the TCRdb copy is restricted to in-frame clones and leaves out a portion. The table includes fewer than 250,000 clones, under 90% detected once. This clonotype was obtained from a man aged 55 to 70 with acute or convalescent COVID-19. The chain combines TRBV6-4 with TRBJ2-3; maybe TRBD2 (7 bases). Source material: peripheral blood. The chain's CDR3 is CASSAGGGTDTQYF. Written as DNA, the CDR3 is TGTGCCAGCAGTGCGGGGGGCGGCACAGATACGCAGTATTTT.